This T cell receptor (beta chain) was retrieved from a study of cytomegalovirus exposure and HLA in healthy donors (dated by TCRdb to 2015 to 2018). Study-level background: An earlier analysis of some 550 of the donors reported roughly 270 Gb of sequence data and 117 million unique TCR beta sequences from about 200 million T cells. About 300 gigabases of sequencing data and 78 million or so unique TCR sequences were included in an early release covering roughly 600 HLA-typed donors. Of the roughly 400 genotyped donors, approximately 80% fell in the genetic ancestry cluster associated with self-reported Caucasian donors. The study aimed to test whether cataloging public T cell receptors could reveal signatures of past pathogen exposure. The study used immunosequencing to profile the T cell repertoires of 666 subjects and linked those repertoires to cytomegalovirus serostatus. Besides the first cohort of under 700 subjects, a separate validation cohort made up of 120 different subjects was used. The study combined high-throughput TCR immunosequencing, statistical association of individual TCRs with disease status, and machine learning to predict cytomegalovirus infection status. To study patterns of TCR occurrence, a later analysis re-analyzed previously published TCR beta repertoires from 666 donors and added high-resolution HLA genotyping. Rather than drawing on any new phenotypic data, the later analysis identified candidate immune exposures from TCR beta sequences and the way those sequences occurred across donors. An earlier analysis of approximately 640 of the donors applied high-throughput TCR beta sequencing to assess whether each TCR beta V gene segment acted as functional or pseudogenic. Donor age, sex, ethnicity and CMV serostatus were compiled together with the repertoire data. In a later genetic analysis, genome-wide SNP genotypes for about three fifths of the roughly 670 donors were used, and that subset was treated as a discovery cohort. All discovery cohort repertoires had been generated using a single sequencing platform. Both class I and class II loci were covered by HLA typing, at four-digit resolution. Typing coverage differed by locus: A, B, C, DRB1 and DQB1 were typed in roughly 620-630 donors, DQA1 in 500 to 550, DPA1 in around 580, and DPB1 in 400 to 480. Because of strong linkage in the cohort, roughly five DR-DQ haplotypes were treated as single units for association and clustering. Across approximately 420 genotyped donors of the cohort, an average of approximately 200,000 unique TCR beta nucleotide sequences per donor were sequenced, and around 19% of those sequences were non-productive. The paper's findings and limits, for the study overall: Seventeen rarely observed V segments, including chromosome 9 orphons, were excluded from the earlier analysis of 550 to 700 of the donors because counts were too low. When HLA alleles, especially DR and DQ, strongly co-occurred, TCR associations were difficult to assign to individual alleles. A later genetic analysis reported fewer N-insertions in productive TCRs among donors in an Asian-associated ancestry cluster than the roughly 640-donor mean. Presence/absence analyses assumed roughly uniform sequencing depth across donors, an assumption that may not hold. A group of highly shared sequence variants was considered likely to be a technical artifact of the sequencing pipeline. The classifier was reported to diagnose cytomegalovirus status with high specificity and sensitivity in both the original cohort and the validation cohort. The study listed 164 TCR beta chains as associated with cytomegalovirus. Broadly in line with IMGT annotations, most TCR beta V segments showed up in productive rearrangements about 87% or about 30% of the time in an earlier analysis of 587 of the donors. Most CMV-associated TCR beta chains appeared to be HLA-restricted in a later analysis, and the HLA associations seemed to be driven largely by CMV exposure. A later analysis found that HLA-associated TCR beta chains were more clonally expanded and had lower generation probabilities than equally common non-associated chains. While some public TCRs were present in many individuals, most TCR sequences turned up only very rarely across donors. Correlated functional status among segregating V segments might be attributable to linkage disequilibrium, but an unknown experimental factor could not be ruled out. A further reported finding was that TCR beta sequences accurately predicted the HLA-A and HLA-B alleles for most subjects in the first cohort. For the cohort, immune exposure information was limited to CMV serostatus. A later analysis associated approximately 17,000 TCR beta sequences with specific HLA alleles at a false discovery rate of 0.05. The cohort was sequenced for TCR beta chains only, and without alpha or paired-chain data the features that could be detected were limited. Some IMGT-functional V segments, including TRBV6-2 and TRBV6-3, could not be told apart with the 87-base-pair reads, so those segments were excluded. According to the authors, the approach could potentially be generalized to other disease states and immunological phenotypes. A later analysis reported that several top co-occurrence clusters appeared linked to parvovirus B19, influenza, CMV and Epstein-Barr virus. In a later genetic analysis, a missense DCLRE1C variant was associated with V-gene and J-gene trimming of TCR beta chains, and the association was replicated in an independent cohort. Because HLA typing was missing for some donors at each locus, association tests included only the typed subset. According to a later analysis, TCR association rates differed among HLA loci, with DRB1 alleles showing the most associated TCRs and HLA-C alleles showing the fewest. Three of the identified cytomegalovirus-associated TCR beta chains were confirmed in vitro to be specific for cytomegalovirus antigens.

The library was prepared using the immunoSEQ multiplex PCR assay. For the multiplex PCR, a mixture combining 60 forward primers for TCR Vbeta segments and 13 reverse primers for TCR Jbeta segments was used. The CDR3 region of rearranged TCR beta genes was amplified from genomic DNA by a multiplex PCR assay. The Illumina HiSeq System was used to sequence the amplified TCR beta libraries as 87-base-pair reads. Processing in the source paper ran as follows. A later analysis tallied tens of millions of unique TCR beta chains across the approximately 670 repertoires, and some 10 million of those chains were shared by two or more donors. Raw reads were error-corrected and collapsed into unique sequences with a nearest-neighbor algorithm that merged closely related sequences to remove PCR and sequencing errors. CDR3 sequences were aligned to IMGT reference sequences to assign V, D and J gene segments. Each retained sequence needed at least a six-nucleotide match to both a V gene segment and a J gene segment. A rearrangement was called productive if the CDR3 had no stop codons and remained in frame with V and J, and every other rearrangement was called non-productive. Following IMGT convention, CDR3 was defined as the stretch from the second conserved V-encoded cysteine up to the conserved J-encoded phenylalanine. Sequences without an unambiguous match to a single V gene segment were excluded from the earlier analysis of about 600 of the donors. In an earlier analysis of some 590 of the donors, V segments were called functional above 56.7% productive rearrangements and were called segregating when the between-donor standard deviation exceeded 5%. To diagnose cytomegalovirus status from the catalog of TCR beta chain sequences, a statistical classification framework was built. In a later analysis, TCR nucleotide sequences were compared against IMGT/GENE-DB human TR gene sequences so that V and J genes could be assigned. A later analysis assigned CDR3 sequences and most-parsimonious VDJ recombination scenarios with the TCRdist pipeline. In a later analysis, each TCR beta chain was defined by its CDR3 amino acid sequence together with its V-gene family, and reads without a unique V-gene family were excluded. In a later analysis, fewer than 600 highly shared, low-generation-probability nucleotide sequences were removed to address suspected cross-contamination and a sequencing artifact. In a later analysis, a clonal expansion index was calculated for each public chain from normalized within-repertoire ranks of inferred template counts. In a later analysis, generation probabilities were computed using a VDJ recombination model fitted to out-of-frame rearrangements, and the results were checked against IGoR. A later analysis scored TCR-TCR, TCR-HLA and TCR-CMV co-occurrence with hypergeometric tests, applying a repertoire-size bias correction to TCR pairs. A later analysis estimated false discovery rates by permuting HLA or CMV assignments 20 times. In a later analysis, co-occurring TCRs were grouped using DBSCAN, with TCRdist sequence similarity added in when clustering inside HLA-allele-positive subsets. Repertoires with fewer than 30,000 or more than 120,000 public chains, plus five repertoires with anomalous nucleotide sharing, were excluded from co-occurrence clustering. Here the immuneACCESS table is served through TCRdb, limited to in-frame sequences with V and J called. Missing clones are a known gap in these copies; in checked studies unresolved V genes cover under half, and the rest lacks a known reason. Clonal size and the V and J genes are those of that table, whereas D and trimming came from the DNA. Here the sample has some 150,000 clones; roughly 80% occur a single time. The top ten clones comprise 2.5% to 4% of the sample.

In this sample, this clone turned up a few times. What this receptor recognizes is not known. No base qualities exist here, and no much larger clone lies one base off it. Including the terminal cysteine and phenylalanine, the CDR3 comprises 15 residues. Only CDR3 DNA remains: 45 bases, in frame from the first base. In the germline V gene, CDR1 corresponds to KGHSH and CDR2 to LQKENI. V loses 5 bases at its end and J loses 0 bases; junction bases beyond the gene matches: 2. The cohort comprised 666 healthy bone marrow donors. Cohort members were all nominally healthy when sampled, although unrecorded immune exposures were likely present. The donor was CMV seronegative and was included in the group of 352 seronegative cohort members. Every donor gave a peripheral blood sample, and the peripheral blood mononuclear cells from that sample were used for TCR beta sequencing. Genomic DNA was extracted from the blood cell samples with the Qiagen DNeasy Blood Extraction Kit.

This sequence originates from a man in his forties or fifties in good health and CMV-seronegative. In this chain, TRBV18 is recombined with TRBJ2-7; 12 of the junction bases match TRBD1. Sequenced input: PBMCs. The DNA sequence is given as TGTGCCAGCTCAGTGGGACAGGGGGCCTCCTACGAGCAGTACTTC. Its translation is CASSVGQGASYEQYF.